Described below is a single T cell receptor beta chain sequence and its context. Antigen specificity is unknown. This CDR3 region has 15 residues. V gave up 11 bases and J gave up 3 bases, with 23 bases separating them. The germline gives CDR1 MNHEY, CDR2 SMNVEV (reference sequence). These data come from a study of beta chain features in type 1 diabetes. The overall study: The study examined roughly 110,000,000 sorted cells across all samples.

Notes on the study in general: In comparison with healthy donors, patients had naive, central memory and Treg TCRB repertoires that appeared more similar. Cells with high TCR expression could be over-represented when cDNA is sequenced. In type 1 diabetes patients, VDJ junctions had fewer insertions; deletions at these junctions were more frequent.

The isolated RNA, all of it, was reverse transcribed, so expressed TCRB transcripts were what got sequenced. Here immunoSEQ multiplex PCR was the method, and the copy in TCRdb shows in-frame clones only, minus some. Here the sample spans hundreds of thousands of clones, roughly 16% being singletons. This receptor was identified in a woman aged 18-29 years in good health. Sequenced: naive CD4+ T cells from blood. The chain couples TRBV27 to TRBJ2-7, with a possible D match to TRBD2 (5 bases). CDR3 in amino acids: CARSFASTKDYEQYF. For the CDR3, the DNA is TGTGCCCGCTCCTTTGCGTCGACTAAGGACTACGAGCAGTACTTC.